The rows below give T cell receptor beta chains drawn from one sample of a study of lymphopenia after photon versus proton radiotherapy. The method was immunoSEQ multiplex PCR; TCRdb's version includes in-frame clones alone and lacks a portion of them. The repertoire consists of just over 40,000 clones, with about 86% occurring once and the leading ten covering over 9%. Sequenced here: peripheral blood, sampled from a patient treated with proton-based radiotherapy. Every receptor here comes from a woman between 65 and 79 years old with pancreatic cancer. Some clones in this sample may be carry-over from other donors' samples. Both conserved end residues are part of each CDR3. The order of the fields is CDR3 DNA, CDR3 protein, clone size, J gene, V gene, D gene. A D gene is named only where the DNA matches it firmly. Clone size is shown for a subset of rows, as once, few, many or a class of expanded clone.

CDR3nt: TGTGCCAGCAGACTAACAGGGGGGGATGGCTACACCTTC
CDR3aa: CASRLTGGDGYTF
abundance: -
j_gene: TRBJ1-2
v_gene: TRBV28
d_gene: TRBD1

CDR3nt: TGTGCCAGTACCTCGACAGGGGCTTCCTTTAATGAGCAGTTCTTC
CDR3aa: CASTSTGASFNEQFF
abundance: -
j_gene: TRBJ2-1
v_gene: TRBV19
d_gene: TRBD1

CDR3nt: TGTGCCTGGAGATCCCGGTTCACCGGGGAGCTGTTTTTT
CDR3aa: CAWRSRFTGELFF
abundance: once
j_gene: TRBJ2-2
v_gene: TRBV30
d_gene: -

CDR3nt: TGTGCCACCAGCAGAGATAGACTAGCGGGAGTCAATGAGCAGTTCTTC
CDR3aa: CATSRDRLAGVNEQFF
abundance: -
j_gene: TRBJ2-1
v_gene: TRBV15
d_gene: TRBD2

CDR3nt: TGTGCCAGCAGCTCGACCTTGGCGGGTGGAGAGACCCAGTACTTC
CDR3aa: CASSSTLAGGETQYF
abundance: once
j_gene: TRBJ2-5
v_gene: TRBV7-9
d_gene: -

CDR3nt: TGTGCCAGCAGCTCCCGCCTAGCGGGAGCGGCCAATGAGCAGTTCTTC
CDR3aa: CASSSRLAGAANEQFF
abundance: -
j_gene: TRBJ2-1
v_gene: TRBV7-2
d_gene: TRBD2

CDR3nt: TGCGCCAGCAGCCAAATGACAGGGTTACGAGTCGAGCAGTACTTC
CDR3aa: CASSQMTGLRVEQYF
abundance: -
j_gene: TRBJ2-7
v_gene: TRBV4-1
d_gene: TRBD1

CDR3nt: TGTGCCAGCAGCCAAGAACACGGGAGCGTGTCTAATGAGCAGTTCTTC
CDR3aa: CASSQEHGSVSNEQFF
abundance: -
j_gene: TRBJ2-1
v_gene: TRBV4-2
d_gene: -

CDR3nt: TGTGCCAGCACAAAGCCCCCGGGGAACCCTGAGCAGTTCTTC
CDR3aa: CASTKPPGNPEQFF
abundance: -
j_gene: TRBJ2-1
v_gene: TRBV6-1
d_gene: -

CDR3nt: TGTGCCAGTAGTGTGACGGATTACACTGAAGCTTTCTTT
CDR3aa: CASSVTDYTEAFF
abundance: -
j_gene: TRBJ1-1
v_gene: TRBV19
d_gene: -

CDR3nt: TGTGCCAGCAGTGAACAAGGGGGAAACCTCTATCAGCCCCAGCATTTT
CDR3aa: CASSEQGGNLYQPQHF
abundance: medium-sized
j_gene: TRBJ1-5
v_gene: TRBV6-1
d_gene: -

CDR3nt: TGTGCCAGCACACAAGATCAGGGCGCCGGAGAGACCCAGTACTTC
CDR3aa: CASTQDQGAGETQYF
abundance: -
j_gene: TRBJ2-5
v_gene: TRBV6-1
d_gene: -

CDR3nt: TGTGCCAGCAGAAGCGAAACCGGGACAGGGGGCGAAGGGCAGTACTTC
CDR3aa: CASRSETGTGGEGQYF
abundance: -
j_gene: TRBJ2-7
v_gene: TRBV7-9
d_gene: TRBD1

CDR3nt: TGTGCCAGCAGCCAAGAGGGAATGAATGAAAAACTGTTTTTT
CDR3aa: CASSQEGMNEKLFF
abundance: -
j_gene: TRBJ1-4
v_gene: TRBV4-2
d_gene: -

CDR3nt: TGTGCCAGCTCACCACTCTGGGCCGAGAGTACAGATACGCAGTATTTT
CDR3aa: CASSPLWAESTDTQYF
abundance: once
j_gene: TRBJ2-3
v_gene: TRBV18
d_gene: -

CDR3nt: TGTGCCAGCAGCCAAGACCGACGCTATGGCTACACCTTC
CDR3aa: CASSQDRRYGYTF
abundance: -
j_gene: TRBJ1-2
v_gene: TRBV7-8
d_gene: -

CDR3nt: TGTGCCAGCAGTCGGACTAGCGGGAGGGAGACCCAGTACTTC
CDR3aa: CASSRTSGRETQYF
abundance: -
j_gene: TRBJ2-5
v_gene: TRBV25-1
d_gene: TRBD2

CDR3nt: TGTGCCAGCAGCTCGGACGACAGGGCGAGGGAGCAGTACTTC
CDR3aa: CASSSDDRAREQYF
abundance: -
j_gene: TRBJ2-5
v_gene: TRBV7-9
d_gene: TRBD1

CDR3nt: TGTGCCAGCAGCTTGGTGGGCGGGAGGGCCTTCTACGAGCAGTACTTC
CDR3aa: CASSLVGGRAFYEQYF
abundance: -
j_gene: TRBJ2-7
v_gene: TRBV5-6
d_gene: TRBD2

CDR3nt: TGTGCCAGCAGCTTGAAAGGAACTCGGATTGGAGCTTTCTTT
CDR3aa: CASSLKGTRIGAFF
abundance: -
j_gene: TRBJ1-1
v_gene: TRBV5-4
d_gene: -

CDR3nt: TGCGCCAGCAGCCAGGGGACTTCCCTACAATCGGGTGAGCAGTTCTTC
CDR3aa: CASSQGTSLQSGEQFF
abundance: -
j_gene: TRBJ2-1
v_gene: TRBV4-1
d_gene: -

CDR3nt: TGTGCCTGGAGTGTAGATAGCCTGACCGGGGAGCTGTTTTTT
CDR3aa: CAWSVDSLTGELFF
abundance: -
j_gene: TRBJ2-2
v_gene: TRBV30
d_gene: -

CDR3nt: TGTGCCAGCAGCTTACCAGGGGCAGGCACCGGGGAGCTGTTTTTT
CDR3aa: CASSLPGAGTGELFF
abundance: -
j_gene: TRBJ2-2
v_gene: TRBV5-6
d_gene: -

CDR3nt: TGTGCCAGCAGCCTGGGAACGAACGAGCAGTACTTC
CDR3aa: CASSLGTNEQYF
abundance: -
j_gene: TRBJ2-7
v_gene: TRBV5-6
d_gene: -

CDR3nt: TGTGCCAGCAGATTACGTGAAAAACTGTTTTTT
CDR3aa: CASRLREKLFF
abundance: -
j_gene: TRBJ1-4
v_gene: TRBV28
d_gene: -

CDR3nt: TGTGCCAGCAGCTTGACATCCCTCTCCTACAATGAGCAGTTCTTC
CDR3aa: CASSLTSLSYNEQFF
abundance: -
j_gene: TRBJ2-1
v_gene: TRBV7-8
d_gene: -

CDR3nt: TGTGCCAGCAGCTTTTCCCCGGGGGGAGGGAGCTCCTACGAGCAGTACTTC
CDR3aa: CASSFSPGGGSSYEQYF
abundance: -
j_gene: TRBJ2-7
v_gene: TRBV7-2
d_gene: TRBD2

CDR3nt: TGTGCCAGTAGTACCTCAGACAGGATGAACACTGAAGCTTTCTTT
CDR3aa: CASSTSDRMNTEAFF
abundance: -
j_gene: TRBJ1-1
v_gene: TRBV19
d_gene: -

CDR3nt: TGTGCCAGCTCACCACTTACAGGGGGTCGCTCACCCCTCCACTTT
CDR3aa: CASSPLTGGRSPLHF
abundance: -
j_gene: TRBJ1-6
v_gene: TRBV18
d_gene: TRBD1

CDR3nt: TGCGCCAGCAGCTTGGCCTTGAGCAATGAGCAGTTCTTC
CDR3aa: CASSLALSNEQFF
abundance: -
j_gene: TRBJ2-1
v_gene: TRBV5-1
d_gene: -

CDR3nt: TGTGCCAGCAGCTTAAGTAACCTAGGGCCTTACAATGAGCAGTTCTTC
CDR3aa: CASSLSNLGPYNEQFF
abundance: -
j_gene: TRBJ2-1
v_gene: TRBV7-2
d_gene: -

CDR3nt: TGTGCCAGCAGCTTAGGAGGACTAGCGGGAGTATTGGATGAGCAGTTCTTC
CDR3aa: CASSLGGLAGVLDEQFF
abundance: -
j_gene: TRBJ2-1
v_gene: TRBV7-3
d_gene: TRBD2

CDR3nt: TGTGCCAGCAGCTTGACGTATTCCTCTGGAAACACCATATATTTT
CDR3aa: CASSLTYSSGNTIYF
abundance: -
j_gene: TRBJ1-3
v_gene: TRBV5-5
d_gene: -

CDR3nt: TGTGCCAGCGGCCGTGGACAGGCAGGTCAGCCCCAGCATTTT
CDR3aa: CASGRGQAGQPQHF
abundance: -
j_gene: TRBJ1-5
v_gene: TRBV2
d_gene: TRBD1

CDR3nt: TGTGCCAGCAGTTTCGGCACGGCGGAGATAAATTATGGCTACACCTTC
CDR3aa: CASSFGTAEINYGYTF
abundance: -
j_gene: TRBJ1-2
v_gene: TRBV27
d_gene: -

CDR3nt: TGCGCCAGCAGCTTGGGTTTTGAGCCCGTAAACACCGGGGAGCTGTTTTTT
CDR3aa: CASSLGFEPVNTGELFF
abundance: once
j_gene: TRBJ2-2
v_gene: TRBV5-1
d_gene: -

CDR3nt: TGTGCCAGCAGCTTCTCCGGGGGCTTGTACCAAGAGACCCAGTACTTC
CDR3aa: CASSFSGGLYQETQYF
abundance: -
j_gene: TRBJ2-5
v_gene: TRBV11-2
d_gene: -

CDR3nt: TGTGCCAGCAGTGAAGGGACAGGGGTGTACGAGCAGTACTTC
CDR3aa: CASSEGTGVYEQYF
abundance: -
j_gene: TRBJ2-7
v_gene: TRBV2
d_gene: TRBD1

CDR3nt: TGTGCCAGTAGTATAGTAGGGACAGGGGCTCAGCCCCAGCATTTT
CDR3aa: CASSIVGTGAQPQHF
abundance: -
j_gene: TRBJ1-5
v_gene: TRBV19
d_gene: TRBD1

CDR3nt: TGTGCCAGCAGTTTAAATGTAGGGGCTGGGGCCAACGTCCTGACTTTC
CDR3aa: CASSLNVGAGANVLTF
abundance: -
j_gene: TRBJ2-6
v_gene: TRBV27
d_gene: -

CDR3nt: TGTGCCAGCACCCTAGGACAGGGGGCCTACGAGCAGTACTTC
CDR3aa: CASTLGQGAYEQYF
abundance: -
j_gene: TRBJ2-7
v_gene: TRBV6-5
d_gene: TRBD1

CDR3nt: TGTGCCAGCAGCAAAGTCGGACAGGGACGAAACACCATATATTTT
CDR3aa: CASSKVGQGRNTIYF
abundance: -
j_gene: TRBJ1-3
v_gene: TRBV21-1
d_gene: -

CDR3nt: TGTGCCAGCTCCGAGAGCGGCACAGATACGCAGTATTTT
CDR3aa: CASSESGTDTQYF
abundance: -
j_gene: TRBJ2-3
v_gene: TRBV25-1
d_gene: -

CDR3nt: TGTGCCAGCGGTTCCATAGCGGGGGGGGTCAATGAGCAGTTCTTC
CDR3aa: CASGSIAGGVNEQFF
abundance: -
j_gene: TRBJ2-1
v_gene: TRBV28
d_gene: TRBD2

CDR3nt: TGCGCCAGCAGCCAAGAGACTAGCGGGAGAAGGCAGTACTTC
CDR3aa: CASSQETSGRRQYF
abundance: few
j_gene: TRBJ2-7
v_gene: TRBV4-3
d_gene: TRBD2

CDR3nt: TGCGCCAGCAGCCAAGGAGGGGGACAGGGGTTGTACGAGCAGTACTTC
CDR3aa: CASSQGGGQGLYEQYF
abundance: -
j_gene: TRBJ2-7
v_gene: TRBV4-3
d_gene: TRBD1

CDR3nt: TGTGCCAGCAGTGGCCTCGGGCAGGGAATGGGCTACACCTTC
CDR3aa: CASSGLGQGMGYTF
abundance: few
j_gene: TRBJ1-2
v_gene: TRBV2
d_gene: -

CDR3nt: TGTGCCAGCAACCAAAGGGGCATTAATAATTCACCCCTCCACTTT
CDR3aa: CASNQRGINNSPLHF
abundance: -
j_gene: TRBJ1-6
v_gene: TRBV6-6
d_gene: -

CDR3nt: TGTGCCAGCAGTCCTCGGGGGGGGGAGTATGGCTACACCTTC
CDR3aa: CASSPRGGEYGYTF
abundance: -
j_gene: TRBJ1-2
v_gene: TRBV6-1
d_gene: -

CDR3nt: TGTGCCAGCAGTTCCGGGACAGGGGGCGCATATGGCTACACCTTC
CDR3aa: CASSSGTGGAYGYTF
abundance: -
j_gene: TRBJ1-2
v_gene: TRBV28
d_gene: TRBD1

CDR3nt: TGTGCCATCGGAGCGGGAGGACTTGGGAATGAGCAGTTCTTC
CDR3aa: CAIGAGGLGNEQFF
abundance: -
j_gene: TRBJ2-1
v_gene: TRBV10-3
d_gene: TRBD2

CDR3nt: TGTGCCATCAGTGAGGGGCTAGCGGGAAAGAGTGGCACAGATACGCAGTATTTT
CDR3aa: CAISEGLAGKSGTDTQYF
abundance: -
j_gene: TRBJ2-3
v_gene: TRBV10-3
d_gene: TRBD2

CDR3nt: TGTGCCTGGAGTTCAGATAGTCAGAGCTACGAGCAGTACTTC
CDR3aa: CAWSSDSQSYEQYF
abundance: -
j_gene: TRBJ2-7
v_gene: TRBV30
d_gene: -

CDR3nt: TGTGCCAGCAGAAGGGCCGCGGGGAATTCACCCCTCCACTTT
CDR3aa: CASRRAAGNSPLHF
abundance: -
j_gene: TRBJ1-6
v_gene: TRBV6-5
d_gene: -

CDR3nt: TGTGCCAGCTCACCACCGACTCAAGGCACTGCCTACGAGCAGTACTTC
CDR3aa: CASSPPTQGTAYEQYF
abundance: -
j_gene: TRBJ2-7
v_gene: TRBV18
d_gene: -

CDR3nt: TGTGCCAGTAGTATAACAGGGATCGGGGAGCTGTTTTTT
CDR3aa: CASSITGIGELFF
abundance: -
j_gene: TRBJ2-2
v_gene: TRBV19
d_gene: -

CDR3nt: TGTGCCAGCAGCTGGGCTAGCGGGAGGACAGATACGCAGTATTTT
CDR3aa: CASSWASGRTDTQYF
abundance: -
j_gene: TRBJ2-3
v_gene: TRBV7-9
d_gene: TRBD2

CDR3nt: TGTGCCAGCAGTGAGAGCCAGGGCATGTACTATGGCTACACCTTC
CDR3aa: CASSESQGMYYGYTF
abundance: -
j_gene: TRBJ1-2
v_gene: TRBV6-1
d_gene: -

CDR3nt: TGTGCCAGCAGTTTCCCGGGGGCGAGCACTGAAGCTTTCTTT
CDR3aa: CASSFPGASTEAFF
abundance: -
j_gene: TRBJ1-1
v_gene: TRBV6-5
d_gene: -